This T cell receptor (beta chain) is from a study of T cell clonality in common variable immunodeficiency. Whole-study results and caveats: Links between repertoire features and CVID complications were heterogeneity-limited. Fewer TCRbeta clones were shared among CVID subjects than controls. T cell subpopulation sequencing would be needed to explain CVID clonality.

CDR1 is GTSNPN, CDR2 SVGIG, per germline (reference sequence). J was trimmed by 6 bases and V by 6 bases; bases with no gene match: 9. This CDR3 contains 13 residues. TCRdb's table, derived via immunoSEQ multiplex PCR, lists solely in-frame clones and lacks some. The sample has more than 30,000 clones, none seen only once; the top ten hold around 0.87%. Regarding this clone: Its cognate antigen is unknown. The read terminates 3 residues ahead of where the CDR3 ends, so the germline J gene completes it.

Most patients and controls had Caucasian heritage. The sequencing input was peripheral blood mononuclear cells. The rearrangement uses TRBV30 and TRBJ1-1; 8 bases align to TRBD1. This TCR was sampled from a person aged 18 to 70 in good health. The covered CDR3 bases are TGTGCCTGCCAGCCAGGGGGCTTCCCTGAA. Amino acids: CACQPGGFPE. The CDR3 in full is CACQPGGFPEAFF. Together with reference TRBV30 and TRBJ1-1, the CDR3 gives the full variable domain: SQTIHQWPATLVQPVGSPLSLECTVEGTSNPNLYWYRQAAGRGLQLLFYSVGIGQISSEVPQNLSASRPQDRQFILSSKKLLLSDSGFYLCACQPGGFPEAFFGQGTRLTVV.